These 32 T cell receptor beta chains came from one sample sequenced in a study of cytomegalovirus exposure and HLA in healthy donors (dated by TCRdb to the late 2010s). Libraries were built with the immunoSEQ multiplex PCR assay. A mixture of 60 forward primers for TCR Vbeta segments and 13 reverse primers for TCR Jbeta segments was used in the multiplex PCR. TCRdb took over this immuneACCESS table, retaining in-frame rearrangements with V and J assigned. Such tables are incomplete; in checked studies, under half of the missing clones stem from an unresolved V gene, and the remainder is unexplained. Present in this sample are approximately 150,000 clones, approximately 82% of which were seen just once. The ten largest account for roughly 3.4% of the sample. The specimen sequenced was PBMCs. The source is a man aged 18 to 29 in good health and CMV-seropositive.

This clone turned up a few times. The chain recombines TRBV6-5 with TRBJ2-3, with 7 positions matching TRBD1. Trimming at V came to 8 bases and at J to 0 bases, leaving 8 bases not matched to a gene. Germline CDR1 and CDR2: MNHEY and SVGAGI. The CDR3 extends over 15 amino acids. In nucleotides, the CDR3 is TGTGCCAGCTGGGGGACAGCACATAGCACAGATACGCAGTATTTT. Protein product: CASWGTAHSTDTQYF.

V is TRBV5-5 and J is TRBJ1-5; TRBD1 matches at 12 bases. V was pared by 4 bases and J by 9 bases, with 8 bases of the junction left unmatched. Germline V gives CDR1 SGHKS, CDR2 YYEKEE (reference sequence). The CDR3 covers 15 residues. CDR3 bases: TGTGCCAGCAGCCGCGGGGACAGGGGGCACGGGCCCCAGCATTTT. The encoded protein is CASSRGDRGHGPQHF.

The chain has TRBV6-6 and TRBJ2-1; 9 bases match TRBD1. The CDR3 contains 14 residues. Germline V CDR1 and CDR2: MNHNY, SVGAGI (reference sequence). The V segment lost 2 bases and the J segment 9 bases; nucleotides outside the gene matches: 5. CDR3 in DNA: TGTGCCAGCAGTTACCTACAGGGGGCGGGTGAGCAGTTCTTC. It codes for CASSYLQGAGEQFF.

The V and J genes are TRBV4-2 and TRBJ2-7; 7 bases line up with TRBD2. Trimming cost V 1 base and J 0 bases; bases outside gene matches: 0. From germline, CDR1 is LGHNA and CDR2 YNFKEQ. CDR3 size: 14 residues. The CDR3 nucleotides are TGTGCCAGCAGCCAAGGGACTAGCTCCTACGAGCAGTACTTC. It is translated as CASSQGTSSYEQYF.

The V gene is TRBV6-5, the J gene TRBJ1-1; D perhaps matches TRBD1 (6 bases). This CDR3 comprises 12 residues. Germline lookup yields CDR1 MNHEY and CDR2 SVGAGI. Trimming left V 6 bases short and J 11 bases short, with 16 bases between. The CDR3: CASRKTGLRAFF. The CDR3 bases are TGTGCCAGCAGAAAGACAGGTCTAAGGGCTTTCTTT.

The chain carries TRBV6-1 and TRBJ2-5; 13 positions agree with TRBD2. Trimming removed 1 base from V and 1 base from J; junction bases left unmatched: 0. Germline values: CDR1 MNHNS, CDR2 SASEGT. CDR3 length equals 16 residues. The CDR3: CASSEGTSGGQETQYF. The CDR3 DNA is TGTGCCAGCAGTGAAGGGACTAGCGGGGGCCAAGAGACCCAGTACTTC.

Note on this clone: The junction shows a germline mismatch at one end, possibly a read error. The CDR3 loop reads CSSSTHTDTQYF. CDR3 bases: TGTTCCAGCAGCACACACACAGATACGCAGTATTTT. The chain employs TRBV7-9 and TRBJ2-3; D gene uncertain. This CDR3 comprises 12 residues. CDR1 is SEHNR and CDR2 is FQNEAQ in the germline V gene (reference sequence).

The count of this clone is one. The CDR3: CASSLVTAYEQYF. Written as DNA, the CDR3 is TGTGCCAGCAGCTTAGTAACTGCTTACGAGCAGTACTTC. This chain uses TRBV7-9 with TRBJ2-7; unclear D gene. Germline V gene lookup returns CDR1 SEHNR and CDR2 FQNEAQ (reference sequence). The germline V and J ends were trimmed by 1 base and 4 bases, with 8 bases remaining between them. The CDR3 length is 13 residues. Supplemented by reference TRBV7-9 and TRBJ2-7, the full variable domain reads DTGVSQNPRHKITKRGQNVTFRCDPISEHNRLYWYRQTLGQGPEFLTYFQNEAQLEKSRLLSDRFSAERPKGSFSTLEIQRTEQGDSAMYLCASSLVTAYEQYFGPGTRLTVT.

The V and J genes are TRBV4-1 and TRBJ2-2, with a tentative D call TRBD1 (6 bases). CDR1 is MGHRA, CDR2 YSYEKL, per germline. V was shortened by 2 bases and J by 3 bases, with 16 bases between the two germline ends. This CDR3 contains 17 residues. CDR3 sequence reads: CASSQLSYRDHTGELFF. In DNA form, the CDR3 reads TGCGCCAGCAGCCAATTAAGTTACAGGGACCACACCGGGGAGCTGTTTTTT.

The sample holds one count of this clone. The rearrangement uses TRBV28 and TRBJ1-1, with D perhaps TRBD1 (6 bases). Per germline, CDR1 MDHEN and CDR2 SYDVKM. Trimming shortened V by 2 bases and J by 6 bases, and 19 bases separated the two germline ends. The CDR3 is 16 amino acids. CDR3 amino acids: CASSLPGHRRGSEAFF. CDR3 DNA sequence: TGTGCCAGCAGTTTACCGGGACACCGCCGGGGATCTGAAGCTTTCTTT.

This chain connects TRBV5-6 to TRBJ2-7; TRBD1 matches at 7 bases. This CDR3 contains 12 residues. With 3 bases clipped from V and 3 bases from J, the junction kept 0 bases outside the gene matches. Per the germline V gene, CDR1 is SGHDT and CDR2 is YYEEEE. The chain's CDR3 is CASSWDSYEQYF. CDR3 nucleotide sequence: TGTGCCAGCAGCTGGGACAGCTACGAGCAGTACTTC.

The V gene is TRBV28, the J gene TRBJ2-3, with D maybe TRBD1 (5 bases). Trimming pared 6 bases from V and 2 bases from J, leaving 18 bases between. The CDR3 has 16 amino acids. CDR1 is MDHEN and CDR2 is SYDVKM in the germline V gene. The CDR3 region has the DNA TGTGCCAGCAGGAACAGTGGGGCGGTAAACACAGATACGCAGTATTTT. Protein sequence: CASRNSGAVNTDTQYF.

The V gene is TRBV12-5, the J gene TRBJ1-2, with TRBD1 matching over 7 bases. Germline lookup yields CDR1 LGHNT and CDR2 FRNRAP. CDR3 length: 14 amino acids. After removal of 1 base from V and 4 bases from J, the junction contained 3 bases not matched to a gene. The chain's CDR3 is CASGLGDSGYGYTF. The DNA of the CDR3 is TGTGCTAGTGGTTTGGGGGACAGTGGCTATGGCTACACCTTC.

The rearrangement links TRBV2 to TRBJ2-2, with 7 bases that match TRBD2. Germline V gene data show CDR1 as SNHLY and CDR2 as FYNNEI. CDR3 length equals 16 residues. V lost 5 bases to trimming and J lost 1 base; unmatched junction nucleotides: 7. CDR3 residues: CASSHWGLRNTGELFF. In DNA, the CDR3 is TGTGCCAGCAGTCACTGGGGACTAAGGAACACCGGGGAGCTGTTTTTT.

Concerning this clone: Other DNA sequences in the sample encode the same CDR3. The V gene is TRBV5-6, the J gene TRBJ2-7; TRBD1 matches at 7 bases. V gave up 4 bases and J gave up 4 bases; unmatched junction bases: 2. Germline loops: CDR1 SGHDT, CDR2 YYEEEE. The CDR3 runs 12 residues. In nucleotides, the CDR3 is TGTGCCAGCAGCCTGACAGGGTACGAGCAGTACTTC. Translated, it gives CASSLTGYEQYF.

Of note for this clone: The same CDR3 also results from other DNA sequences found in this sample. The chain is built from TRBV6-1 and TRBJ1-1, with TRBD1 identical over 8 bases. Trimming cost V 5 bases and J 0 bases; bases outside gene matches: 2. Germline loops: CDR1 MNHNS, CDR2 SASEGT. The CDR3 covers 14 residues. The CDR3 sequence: CASSRDRLNTEAFF. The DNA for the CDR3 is TGTGCCAGCAGTCGGGACAGGCTGAACACTGAAGCTTTCTTT.

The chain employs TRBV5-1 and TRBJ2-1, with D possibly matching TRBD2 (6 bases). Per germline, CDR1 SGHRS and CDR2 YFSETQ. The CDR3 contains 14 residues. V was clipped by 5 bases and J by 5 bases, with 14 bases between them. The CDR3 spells CASRGDRGNNEQFF. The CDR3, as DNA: TGCGCCAGCAGAGGGGACCGGGGGAACAATGAGCAGTTCTTC. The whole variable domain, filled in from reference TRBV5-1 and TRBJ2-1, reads KAGVTQTPRYLIKTRGQQVTLSCSPISGHRSVSWYQQTPGQGLQFLFEYFSETQRNKGNFPGRFSGRQFSNSRSEMNVSTLELGDSALYLCASRGDRGNNEQFFGPGTRLTVL.

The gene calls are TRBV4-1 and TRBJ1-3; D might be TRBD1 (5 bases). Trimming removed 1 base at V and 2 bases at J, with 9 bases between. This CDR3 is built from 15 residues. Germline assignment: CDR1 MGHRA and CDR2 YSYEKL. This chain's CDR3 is CASSQVGQPGNTIYF. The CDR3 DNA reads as TGCGCCAGCAGCCAAGTGGGGCAGCCTGGAAACACCATATATTTT.

The CDR3 nucleotides are TGTGCCAGTAGTGAATACAGTGGCCCCAATGAAAAACTGTTTTTT. The encoded protein is CASSEYSGPNEKLFF. The rearrangement joins TRBV19 to TRBJ1-4; D unresolved. This CDR3 is 15 amino acids long. Germline V gene data show CDR1 as LNHDA and CDR2 as SQIVND (reference sequence). V lost 5 bases, J lost 5 bases, and 15 bases lay in between.

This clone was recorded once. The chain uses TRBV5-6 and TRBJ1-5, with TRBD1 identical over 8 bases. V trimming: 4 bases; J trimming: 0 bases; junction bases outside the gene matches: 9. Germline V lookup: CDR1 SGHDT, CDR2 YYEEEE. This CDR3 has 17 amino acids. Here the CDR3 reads CASSTRTGRRSNQPQHF. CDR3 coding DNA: TGTGCCAGCAGCACCCGGACAGGGCGCCGTAGCAATCAGCCCCAGCATTTT.

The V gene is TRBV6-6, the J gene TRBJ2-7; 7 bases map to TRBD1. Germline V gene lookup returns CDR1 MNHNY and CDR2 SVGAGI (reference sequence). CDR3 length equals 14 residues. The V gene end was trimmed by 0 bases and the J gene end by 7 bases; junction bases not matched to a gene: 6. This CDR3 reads CASSYSDRTREQYF. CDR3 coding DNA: TGTGCCAGCAGTTACTCGGACAGGACGAGGGAGCAGTACTTC.

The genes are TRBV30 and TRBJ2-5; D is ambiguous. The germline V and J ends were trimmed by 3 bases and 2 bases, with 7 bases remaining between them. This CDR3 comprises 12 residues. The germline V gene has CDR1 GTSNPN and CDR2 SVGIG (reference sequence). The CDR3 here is CAWSGLQETQYF. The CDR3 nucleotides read TGTGCCTGGAGCGGTCTTCAAGAGACCCAGTACTTC.

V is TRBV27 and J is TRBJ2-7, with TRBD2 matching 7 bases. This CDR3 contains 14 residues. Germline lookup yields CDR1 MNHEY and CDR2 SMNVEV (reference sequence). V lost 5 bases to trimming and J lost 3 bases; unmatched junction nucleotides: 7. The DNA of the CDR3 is TGTGCCAGCAGTCTCTCAACGGGAGGCTACGAGCAGTACTTC. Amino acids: CASSLSTGGYEQYF.

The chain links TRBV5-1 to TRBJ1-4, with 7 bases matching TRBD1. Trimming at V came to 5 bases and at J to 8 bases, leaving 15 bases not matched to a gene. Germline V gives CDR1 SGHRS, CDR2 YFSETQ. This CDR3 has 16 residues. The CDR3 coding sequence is TGCGCCAGCAGTCCGAATCCGACAGGGTCAAGGGAAAAACTGTTTTTT. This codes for CASSPNPTGSREKLFF.

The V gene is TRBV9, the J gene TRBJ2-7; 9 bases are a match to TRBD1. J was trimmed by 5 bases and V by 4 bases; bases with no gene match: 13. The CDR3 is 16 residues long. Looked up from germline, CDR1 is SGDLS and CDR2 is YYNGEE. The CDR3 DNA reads TGTGCCAGCAGCCCCGGGACAGGGATGTATGGAGACGAGCAGTACTTC. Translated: CASSPGTGMYGDEQYF. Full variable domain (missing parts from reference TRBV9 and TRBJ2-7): DSGVTQTPKHLITATGQRVTLRCSPRSGDLSVYWYQQSLDQGLQFLIQYYNGEERAKGNILERFSAQQFPDLHSELNLSSLELGDSALYFCASSPGTGMYGDEQYFGPGTRLTVT.

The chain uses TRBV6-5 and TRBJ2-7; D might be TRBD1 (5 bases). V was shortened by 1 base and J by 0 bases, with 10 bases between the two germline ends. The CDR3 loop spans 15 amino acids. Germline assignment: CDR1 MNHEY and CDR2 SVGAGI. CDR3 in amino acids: CASSYYPGNSYEQYF. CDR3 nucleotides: TGTGCCAGCAGTTACTATCCAGGGAACTCCTACGAGCAGTACTTC.

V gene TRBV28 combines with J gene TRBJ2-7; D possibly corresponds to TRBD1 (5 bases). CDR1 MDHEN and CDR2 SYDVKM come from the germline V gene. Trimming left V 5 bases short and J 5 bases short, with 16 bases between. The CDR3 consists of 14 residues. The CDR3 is CASSLQVLRHEQYF. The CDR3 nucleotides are TGTGCCAGCAGTCTACAGGTCCTGAGGCACGAGCAGTACTTC.

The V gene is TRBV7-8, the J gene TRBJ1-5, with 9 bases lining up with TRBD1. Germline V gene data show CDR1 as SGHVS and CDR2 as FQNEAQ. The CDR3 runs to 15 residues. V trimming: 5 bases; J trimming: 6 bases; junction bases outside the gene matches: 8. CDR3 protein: CASSLQQGAVQPQHF. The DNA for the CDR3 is TGTGCCAGCAGCCTCCAACAGGGGGCTGTTCAGCCCCAGCATTTT.

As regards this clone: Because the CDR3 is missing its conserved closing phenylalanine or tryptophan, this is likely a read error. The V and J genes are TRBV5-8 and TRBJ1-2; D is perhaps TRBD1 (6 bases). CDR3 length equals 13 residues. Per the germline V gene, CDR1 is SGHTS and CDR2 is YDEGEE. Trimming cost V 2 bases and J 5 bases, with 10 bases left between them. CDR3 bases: TGTGCCAGCAGCTTCAGGGGTCCTTATGGCTACACCCTC. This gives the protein CASSFRGPYGYTL.

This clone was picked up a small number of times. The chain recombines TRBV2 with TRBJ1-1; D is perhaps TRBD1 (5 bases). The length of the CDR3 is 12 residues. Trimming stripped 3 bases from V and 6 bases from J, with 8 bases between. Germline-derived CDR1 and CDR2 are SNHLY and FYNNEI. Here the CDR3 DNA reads TGTGCCAGCAGTGATATAGGGGCTGAAGCTTTCTTT. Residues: CASSDIGAEAFF.

In DNA form, the CDR3 reads TGTGCCAGCAGCCCGGACACCGGGGAGCTGTTTTTT. Amino acids: CASSPDTGELFF. The chain has TRBV7-9 and TRBJ2-2; D gene unclear. With 5 bases removed from V and 3 bases from J, the gap between germline ends came to 4 bases. The CDR3 is 12 amino acids. CDR1 and CDR2 (germline): SEHNR, FQNEAQ (reference sequence).

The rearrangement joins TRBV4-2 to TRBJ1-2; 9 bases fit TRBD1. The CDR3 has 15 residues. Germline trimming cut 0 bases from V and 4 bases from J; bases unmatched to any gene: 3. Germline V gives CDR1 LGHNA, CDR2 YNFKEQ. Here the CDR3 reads CASSQDLGQGYGYTF. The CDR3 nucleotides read TGTGCCAGCAGCCAAGATCTGGGACAGGGCTATGGCTACACCTTC.